This TCR beta chain was retrieved from a study of blood T cells in healthy people across ages. With a J-beta primer mix and a sample-barcoded 5' primer, a second PCR ran roughly 6 to 12 cycles. The study obtained at least 2.5 million CDR3-containing paired-end reads from every sample. MiXCR, applied by TCRdb to the 5' RACE reads, yields one record per CDR3 protein. The top ten hold 20% to 30% of the sample, which has hundreds of thousands of distinct CDR3 sequences, approximately 60% seen once. No fewer than 6 million PBMCs went into each sample. This CDR3 region has 18 residues. The V gene lost 0 bases and the J gene lost 3 bases, with 18 bases spanning the gap.

Sequencing input: blood. V gene TRBV12-3 or TRBV12-4 combines with J gene TRBJ1-5; D possibly corresponds to TRBD1 (6 bases). The TCR originated in a man between 35 and 55 years old in good health. The DNA of the CDR3 is TGTGCCAGCAGTTTAGCGGTTGGGGGACAAAAATCCAATCAGCCCCAGCATTTT. This gives the protein CASSLAVGGQKSNQPQHF.